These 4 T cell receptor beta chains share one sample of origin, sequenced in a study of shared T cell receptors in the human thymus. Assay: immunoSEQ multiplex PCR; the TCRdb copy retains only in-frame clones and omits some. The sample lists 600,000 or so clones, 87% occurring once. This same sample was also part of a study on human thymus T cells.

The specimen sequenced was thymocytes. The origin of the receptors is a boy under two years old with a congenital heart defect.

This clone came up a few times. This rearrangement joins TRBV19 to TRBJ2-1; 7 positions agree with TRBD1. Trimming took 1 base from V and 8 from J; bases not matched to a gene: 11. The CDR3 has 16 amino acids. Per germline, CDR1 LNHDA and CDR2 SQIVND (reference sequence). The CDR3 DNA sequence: TGTGCCAGTAGTATAGGAACAGGGGCGAGTGGCGATGAGCAGTTCTTC. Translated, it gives CASSIGTGASGDEQFF.

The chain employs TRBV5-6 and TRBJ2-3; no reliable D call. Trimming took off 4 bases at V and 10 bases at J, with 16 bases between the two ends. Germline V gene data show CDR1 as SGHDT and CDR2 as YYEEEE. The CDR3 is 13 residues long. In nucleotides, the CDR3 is TGTGCCAGCAGCGGAGAAATTGCGTGGGCGCAGTATTTT. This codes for CASSGEIAWAQYF.

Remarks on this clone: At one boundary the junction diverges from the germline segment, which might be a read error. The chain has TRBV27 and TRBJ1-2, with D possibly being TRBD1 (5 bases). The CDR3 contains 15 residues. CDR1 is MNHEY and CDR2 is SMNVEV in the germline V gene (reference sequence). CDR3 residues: CASSSPGTGGYGYTF. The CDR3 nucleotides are TGTGCCAGCAGTTCACCCGGGACTGGTGGCTATGGCTATACCTTC.

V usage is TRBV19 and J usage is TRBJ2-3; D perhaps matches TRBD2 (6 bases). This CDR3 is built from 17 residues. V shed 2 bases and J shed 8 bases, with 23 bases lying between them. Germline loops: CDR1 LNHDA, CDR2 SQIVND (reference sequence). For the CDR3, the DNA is TGTGCCAGTAGTATATATTTGGGGACTTATCCAGGGAGTACGCAGTATTTT. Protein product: CASSIYLGTYPGSTQYF.